This T cell receptor beta chain emerged from a study of T cell responses to AZD1222 COVID-19 vaccine. There are 17 residues in the CDR3. Trimming stripped 8 bases from V and 1 base from J, with 24 bases between. Germline V CDR1 and CDR2: SGHRS, YFSETQ. The protocol was immunoSEQ multiplex PCR, while the TCRdb copy is restricted to in-frame clones and leaves out a portion. Of 250,000 or so clones listed, 85% to 95% are singletons. This clonotype was obtained from an adult in good health. The sample was peripheral blood, taken on day 0 of AZD1222 vaccination. This chain joins TRBV5-1 and TRBJ2-5; the D gene is possibly TRBD2 (7 bases). CDR3 sequence: CASTKGGSFFLQETQYF. The CDR3 DNA is TGCGCCAGTACCAAGGGGGGGTCGTTTTTTCTCCAAGAGACCCAGTACTTC.